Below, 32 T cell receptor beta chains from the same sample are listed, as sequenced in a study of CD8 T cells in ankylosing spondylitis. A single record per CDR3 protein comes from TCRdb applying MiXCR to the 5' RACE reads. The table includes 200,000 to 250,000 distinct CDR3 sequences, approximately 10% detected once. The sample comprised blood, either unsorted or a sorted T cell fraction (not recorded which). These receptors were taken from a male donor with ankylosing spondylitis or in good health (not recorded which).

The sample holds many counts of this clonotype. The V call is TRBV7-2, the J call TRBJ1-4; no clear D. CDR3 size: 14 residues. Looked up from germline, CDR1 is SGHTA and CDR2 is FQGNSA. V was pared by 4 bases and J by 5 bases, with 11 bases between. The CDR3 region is CASSSGSPNEKLFF. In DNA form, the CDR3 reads TGTGCCAGCAGCTCGGGGTCTCCGAATGAAAAACTGTTTTTT.

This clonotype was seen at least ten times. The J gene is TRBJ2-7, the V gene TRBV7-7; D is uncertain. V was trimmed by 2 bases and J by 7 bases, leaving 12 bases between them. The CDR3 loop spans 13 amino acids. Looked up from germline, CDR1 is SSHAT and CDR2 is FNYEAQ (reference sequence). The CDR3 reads CASSLSVKDEQYF. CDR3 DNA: TGTGCCAGCAGCTTATCGGTCAAGGATGAGCAGTACTTC. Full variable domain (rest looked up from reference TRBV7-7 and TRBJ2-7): GAGVSQSPRYKVTKRGQDVTLRCDPISSHATLYWYQQALGQGPEFLTYFNYEAQPDKSGLPSDRFSAERPEGSISTLTIQRTEQRDSAMYRCASSLSVKDEQYFGPGTRLTVT.

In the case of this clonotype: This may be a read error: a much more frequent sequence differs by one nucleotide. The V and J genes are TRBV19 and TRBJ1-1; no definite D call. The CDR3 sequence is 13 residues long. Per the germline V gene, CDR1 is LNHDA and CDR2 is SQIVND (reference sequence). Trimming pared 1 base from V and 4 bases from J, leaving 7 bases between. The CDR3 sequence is CASSIVGCTEAFF. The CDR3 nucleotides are TGTGCCAGTAGTATAGTCGGGTGCACTGAAGCTTTCTTT.

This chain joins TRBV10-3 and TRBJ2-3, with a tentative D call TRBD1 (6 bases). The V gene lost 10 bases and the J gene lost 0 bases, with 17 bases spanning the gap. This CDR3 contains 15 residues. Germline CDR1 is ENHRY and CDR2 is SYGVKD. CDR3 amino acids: CATRTAGTSTDTQYF. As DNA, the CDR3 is TGTGCCACCCGGACAGCAGGAACTAGCACAGATACGCAGTATTTT.

The CDR3 here is CASSVDPQENYGYTF. The CDR3 DNA follows: TGTGCCAGCAGCGTAGATCCCCAGGAGAACTATGGCTACACCTTC. This chain links TRBV9 with TRBJ1-2; D not resolved. Germline CDR1 SGDLS, CDR2 YYNGEE. The CDR3 consists of 15 residues. V dropped 0 bases and J dropped 2 bases, with 11 bases sitting between them.

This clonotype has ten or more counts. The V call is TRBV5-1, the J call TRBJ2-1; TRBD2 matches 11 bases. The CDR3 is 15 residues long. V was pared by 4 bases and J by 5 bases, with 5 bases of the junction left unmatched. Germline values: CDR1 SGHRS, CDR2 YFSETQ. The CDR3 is CASSLVAGGNNEQFF. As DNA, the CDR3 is TGCGCCAGCAGCCTAGTAGCGGGGGGGAACAATGAGCAGTTCTTC.

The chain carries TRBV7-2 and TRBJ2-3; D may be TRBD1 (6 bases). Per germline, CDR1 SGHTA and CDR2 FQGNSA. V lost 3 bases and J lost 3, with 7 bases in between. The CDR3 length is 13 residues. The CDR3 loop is CASSFTGTDTQYF. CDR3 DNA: TGTGCCAGCAGCTTTACAGGGACAGATACGCAGTATTTT.

The DNA of the CDR3 is TGTGCCAGCAGTGACCCTGCTCAGGGCCAGCCCCAGCATTTT. Its translation: CASSDPAQGQPQHF. The rearrangement uses TRBV2 and TRBJ1-5; D possibly corresponds to TRBD1 (5 bases). V dropped 3 bases and J dropped 7 bases, with 13 bases sitting between them. Germline CDR1 reads SNHLY; CDR2 reads FYNNEI. The CDR3 is 14 amino acids.

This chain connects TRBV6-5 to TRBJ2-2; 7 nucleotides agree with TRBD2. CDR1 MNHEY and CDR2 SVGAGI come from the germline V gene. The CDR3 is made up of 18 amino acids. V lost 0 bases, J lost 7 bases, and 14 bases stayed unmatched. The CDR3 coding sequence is TGTGCCAGCAGTTACTCGATCGTTCCTAGCGGTTCGGGCGGGGAGCTGTTTTTT. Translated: CASSYSIVPSGSGGELFF.

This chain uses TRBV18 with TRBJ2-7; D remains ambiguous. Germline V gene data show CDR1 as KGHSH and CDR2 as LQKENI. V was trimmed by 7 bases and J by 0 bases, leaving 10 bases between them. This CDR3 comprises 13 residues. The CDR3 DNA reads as TGTGCCAGCTATCCGGACCCCTCCTACGAGCAGTACTTC. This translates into CASYPDPSYEQYF.

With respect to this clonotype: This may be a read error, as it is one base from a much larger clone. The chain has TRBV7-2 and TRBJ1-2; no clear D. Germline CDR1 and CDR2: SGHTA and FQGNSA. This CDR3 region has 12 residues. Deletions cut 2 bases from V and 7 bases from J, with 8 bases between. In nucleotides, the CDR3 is TGTGCCAGCAGCTTAACCCCCTGTGGCTACACCTTC. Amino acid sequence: CASSLTPCGYTF.

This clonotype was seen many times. The CDR3 sequence is CASSLVEWSGRALSSYNEQFF. The CDR3 bases are TGTGCCAGCAGCTTAGTTGAGTGGAGCGGGAGGGCCCTGAGCTCCTACAATGAGCAGTTCTTC. J is TRBJ2-1 and V is TRBV11-3; 10 nucleotides align to TRBD2. Trimming took 1 base from V and 0 from J; bases not matched to a gene: 15. This CDR3 is 21 amino acids long. Per the germline V gene, CDR1 is SGHNT and CDR2 is YENEEA. Drawing the rest from reference TRBV11-3 and TRBJ2-1, the complete variable domain is EAGVVQSPRYKIIEKKQPVAFWCNPISGHNTLYWYLQNLGQGPELLIRYENEEAVDDSQLPKDRFSAERLKGVDSTLKIQPAELGDSAVYLCASSLVEWSGRALSSYNEQFFGPGTRLTVL.

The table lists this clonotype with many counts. The CDR3 region is CASSLGQGAPEAFF. For the CDR3, the DNA is TGTGCCAGCAGCTTGGGACAGGGGGCCCCTGAAGCTTTCTTT. The rearrangement uses TRBV5-6 and TRBJ1-1; 10 bases are a match to TRBD1. Germline CDR1 and CDR2: SGHDT and YYEEEE. This CDR3 is built from 14 residues. Trimming removed 0 bases from V and 6 bases from J; junction bases left unmatched: 2.

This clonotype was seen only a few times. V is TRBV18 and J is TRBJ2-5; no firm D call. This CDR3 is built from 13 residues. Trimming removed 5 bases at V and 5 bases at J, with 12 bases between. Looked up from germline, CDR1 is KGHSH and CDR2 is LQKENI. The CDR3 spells CASSNMAAETQYF. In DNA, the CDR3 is TGTGCCAGCTCAAATATGGCTGCGGAGACCCAGTACTTC.

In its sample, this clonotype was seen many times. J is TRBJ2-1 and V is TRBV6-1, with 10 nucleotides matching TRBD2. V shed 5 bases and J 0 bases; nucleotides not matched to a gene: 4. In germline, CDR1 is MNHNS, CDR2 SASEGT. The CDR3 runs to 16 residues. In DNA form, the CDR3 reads TGTGCCAGCAGTAGGACTAGCGGAGTCTCCTACAATGAGCAGTTCTTC. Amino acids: CASSRTSGVSYNEQFF.

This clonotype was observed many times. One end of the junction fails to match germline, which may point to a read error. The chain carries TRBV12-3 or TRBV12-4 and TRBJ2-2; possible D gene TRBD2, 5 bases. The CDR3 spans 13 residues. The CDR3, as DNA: TGTGCCAGCAGTTCCCTGGCTGTCGGGGAGCTGTTCTTT. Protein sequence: CASSSLAVGELFF.

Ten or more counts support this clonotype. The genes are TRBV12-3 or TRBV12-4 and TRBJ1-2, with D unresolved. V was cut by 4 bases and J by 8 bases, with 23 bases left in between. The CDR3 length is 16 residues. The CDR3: CASSSGDGSYFRGYTF. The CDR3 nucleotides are TGTGCCAGCAGTTCCGGGGATGGCAGTTACTTTCGGGGCTACACCTTC.

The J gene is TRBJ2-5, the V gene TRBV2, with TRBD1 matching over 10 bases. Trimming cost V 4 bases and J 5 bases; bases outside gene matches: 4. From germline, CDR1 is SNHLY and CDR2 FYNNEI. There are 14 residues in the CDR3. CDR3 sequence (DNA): TGTGCCAGCAGTGCTGGGACAGGGGATGAGACCCAGTACTTC. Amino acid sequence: CASSAGTGDETQYF.

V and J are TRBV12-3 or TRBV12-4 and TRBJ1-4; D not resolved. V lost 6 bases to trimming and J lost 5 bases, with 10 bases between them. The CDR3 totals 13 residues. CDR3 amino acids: CASRWTANEKLFF. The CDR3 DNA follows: TGTGCCAGCAGATGGACGGCAAATGAAAAACTGTTTTTT.

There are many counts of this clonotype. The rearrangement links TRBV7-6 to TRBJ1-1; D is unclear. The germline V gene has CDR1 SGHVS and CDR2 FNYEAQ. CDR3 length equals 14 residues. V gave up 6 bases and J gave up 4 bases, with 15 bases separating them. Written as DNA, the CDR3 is TGTGCCAGCAGTCAATCCGAGTCGGGCACTGAAGCTTTCTTT. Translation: CASSQSESGTEAFF.

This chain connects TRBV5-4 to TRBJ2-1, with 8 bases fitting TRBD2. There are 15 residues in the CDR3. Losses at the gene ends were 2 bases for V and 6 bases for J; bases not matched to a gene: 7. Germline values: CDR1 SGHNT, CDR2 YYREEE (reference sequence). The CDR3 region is CASSFGLARLNEQFF. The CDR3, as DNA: TGTGCCAGCAGCTTCGGACTAGCTCGCCTCAATGAGCAGTTCTTC. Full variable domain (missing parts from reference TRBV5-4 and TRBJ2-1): ETGVTQSPTHLIKTRGQQVTLRCSSQSGHNTVSWYQQALGQGPQFIFQYYREEENGRGNFPPRFSGLQFPNYSSELNVNALELDDSALYLCASSFGLARLNEQFFGPGTRLTVL.

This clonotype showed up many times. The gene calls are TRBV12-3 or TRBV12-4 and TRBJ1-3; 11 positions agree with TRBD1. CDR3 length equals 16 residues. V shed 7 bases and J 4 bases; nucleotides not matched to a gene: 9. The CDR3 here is CASTDGQGARGNTIYF. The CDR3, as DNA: TGTGCCAGCACCGACGGACAGGGGGCGCGGGGAAACACCATATATTTT.

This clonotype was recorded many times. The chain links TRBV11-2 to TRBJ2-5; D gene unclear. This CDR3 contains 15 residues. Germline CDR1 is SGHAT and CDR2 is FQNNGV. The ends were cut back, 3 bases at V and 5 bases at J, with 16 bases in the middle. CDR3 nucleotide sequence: TGTGCCAGCAGCTTTAGTAACACGGTTAGGGAGACCCAGTACTTC. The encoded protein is CASSFSNTVRETQYF.

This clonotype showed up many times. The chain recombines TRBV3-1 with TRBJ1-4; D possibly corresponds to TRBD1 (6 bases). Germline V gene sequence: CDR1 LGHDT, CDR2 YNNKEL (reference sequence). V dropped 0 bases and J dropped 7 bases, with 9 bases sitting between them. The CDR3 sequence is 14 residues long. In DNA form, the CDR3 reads TGTGCCAGCAGCCAAGATAGGGGGAGTGAAAAACTGTTTTTT. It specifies CASSQDRGSEKLFF. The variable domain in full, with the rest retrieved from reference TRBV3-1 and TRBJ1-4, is DTAVSQTPKYLVTQMGNDKSIKCEQNLGHDTMYWYKQDSKKFLKIMFSYNNKELIINETVPNRFSPKSPDKAHLNLHINSLELGDSAVYFCASSQDRGSEKLFFGSGTQLSVL.

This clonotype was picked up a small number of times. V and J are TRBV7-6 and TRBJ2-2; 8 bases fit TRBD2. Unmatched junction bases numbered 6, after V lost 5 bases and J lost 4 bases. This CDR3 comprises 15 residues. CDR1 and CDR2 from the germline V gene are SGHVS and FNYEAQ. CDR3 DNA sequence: TGTGCCAGCAGCCGCGAGCGGGGGAGCACCGGGGAGCTGTTTTTT. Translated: CASSRERGSTGELFF.

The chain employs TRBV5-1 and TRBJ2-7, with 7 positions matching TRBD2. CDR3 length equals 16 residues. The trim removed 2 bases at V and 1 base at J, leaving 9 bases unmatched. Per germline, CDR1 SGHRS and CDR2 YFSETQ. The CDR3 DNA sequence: TGCGCCAGCAGCTTCGGGGAGGGACTGTCTTCCTACGAGCAGTACTTC. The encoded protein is CASSFGEGLSSYEQYF.

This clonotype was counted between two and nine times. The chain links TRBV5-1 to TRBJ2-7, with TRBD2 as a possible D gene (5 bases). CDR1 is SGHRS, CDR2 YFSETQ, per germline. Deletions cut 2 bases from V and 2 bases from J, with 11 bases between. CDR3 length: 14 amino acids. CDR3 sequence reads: CASSLDGKTYEQYF. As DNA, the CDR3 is TGCGCCAGCAGCTTAGACGGGAAAACCTACGAGCAGTACTTC. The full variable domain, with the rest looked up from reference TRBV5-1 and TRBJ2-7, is KAGVTQTPRYLIKTRGQQVTLSCSPISGHRSVSWYQQTPGQGLQFLFEYFSETQRNKGNFPGRFSGRQFSNSRSEMNVSTLELGDSALYLCASSLDGKTYEQYFGPGTRLTVT.

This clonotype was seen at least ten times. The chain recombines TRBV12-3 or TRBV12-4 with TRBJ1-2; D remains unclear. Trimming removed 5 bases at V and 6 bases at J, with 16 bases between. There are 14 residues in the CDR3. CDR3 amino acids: CASSPTLIPDGYTF. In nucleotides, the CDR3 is TGTGCCAGCAGTCCCACCCTAATCCCGGATGGCTACACCTTC.

The chain's CDR3 is CASSLVWGQAEAFF. DNA of the CDR3: TGCGCCAGCAGCTTGGTGTGGGGGCAGGCTGAAGCTTTCTTT. The V and J genes are TRBV5-1 and TRBJ1-1; D might be TRBD1 (6 bases). The germline CDR1 and CDR2 sequences are SGHRS and YFSETQ. This CDR3 contains 14 residues. V was trimmed by 0 bases and J by 6 bases, leaving 12 bases between them. Full variable domain (outside the CDR3, taken from reference TRBV5-1 and TRBJ1-1): KAGVTQTPRYLIKTRGQQVTLSCSPISGHRSVSWYQQTPGQGLQFLFEYFSETQRNKGNFPGRFSGRQFSNSRSEMNVSTLELGDSALYLCASSLVWGQAEAFFGQGTRLTVV.

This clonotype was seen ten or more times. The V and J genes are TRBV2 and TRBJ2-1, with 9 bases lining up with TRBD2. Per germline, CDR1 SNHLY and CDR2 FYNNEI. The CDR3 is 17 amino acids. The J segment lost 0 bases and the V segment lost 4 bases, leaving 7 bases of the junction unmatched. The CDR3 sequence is CASSVPSGDLSYNEQFF. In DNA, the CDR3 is TGTGCCAGCAGTGTCCCTAGCGGGGATCTCTCCTACAATGAGCAGTTCTTC.

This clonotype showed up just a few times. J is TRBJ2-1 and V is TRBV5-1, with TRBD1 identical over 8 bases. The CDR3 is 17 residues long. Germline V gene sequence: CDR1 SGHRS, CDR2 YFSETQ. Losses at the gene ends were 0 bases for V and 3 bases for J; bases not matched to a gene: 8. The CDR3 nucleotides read TGCGCCAGCAGCTTGGCCCCCCTAGGACAGGGCTACAATGAGCAGTTCTTC. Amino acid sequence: CASSLAPLGQGYNEQFF.

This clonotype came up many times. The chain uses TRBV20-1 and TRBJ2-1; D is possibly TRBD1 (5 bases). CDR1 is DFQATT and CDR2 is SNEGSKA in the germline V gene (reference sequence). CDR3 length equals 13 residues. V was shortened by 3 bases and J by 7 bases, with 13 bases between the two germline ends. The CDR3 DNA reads TGCAGTGCTAGCGGGCAGGGTAGGAATGAGCAGTTCTTC. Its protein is CSASGQGRNEQFF.